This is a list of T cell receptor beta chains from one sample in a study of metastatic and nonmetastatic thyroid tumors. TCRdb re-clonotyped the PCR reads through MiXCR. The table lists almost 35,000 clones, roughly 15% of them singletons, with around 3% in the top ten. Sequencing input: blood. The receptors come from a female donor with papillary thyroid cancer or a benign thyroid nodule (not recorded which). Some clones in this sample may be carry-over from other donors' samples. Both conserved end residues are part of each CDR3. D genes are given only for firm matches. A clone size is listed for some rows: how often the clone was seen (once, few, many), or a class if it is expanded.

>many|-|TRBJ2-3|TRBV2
CASSYDRSLTDTQYF
TGTGCCAGCAGCTATGACAGGTCCCTCACAGATACGCAGTATTTT
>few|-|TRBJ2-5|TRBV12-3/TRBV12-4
CASSRGGGGETQYF
TGTGCCAGCAGCCGTGGTGGGGGAGGAGAGACCCAGTACTTC
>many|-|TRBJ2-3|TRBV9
CASSAPIDTDTQYF
TGTGCCAGCAGCGCTCCCATCGACACAGATACGCAGTATTTT
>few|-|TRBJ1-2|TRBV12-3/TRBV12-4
CASRTDWNCGYTF
TGTGCCAGCAGGACGGACTGGAACTGTGGCTACACCTTC
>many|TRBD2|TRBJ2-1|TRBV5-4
CASSSSLEREANEQFF
TGTGCCAGCAGCTCTTCTTTGGAGCGGGAGGCAAATGAGCAGTTCTTC
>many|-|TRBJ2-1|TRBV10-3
CAISGGVSYNEQFF
TGTGCCATCAGTGGGGGCGTCTCCTACAATGAGCAGTTCTTC
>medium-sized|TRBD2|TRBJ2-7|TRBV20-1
CSASQSGRADEQYF
TGCAGTGCTAGTCAAAGCGGGAGAGCGGACGAGCAGTACTTC
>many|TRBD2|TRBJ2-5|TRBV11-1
CASSSLAGGAGETQYF
TGTGCCAGCAGCTCTCTCGCGGGGGGGGCCGGCGAGACCCAGTACTTC
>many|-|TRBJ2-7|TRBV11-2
CASSLGPNYEQYF
TGTGCCAGCAGCTTGGGACCGAACTACGAGCAGTACTTC
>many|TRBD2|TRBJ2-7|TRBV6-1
CASSEAAGVYEQYF
TGTGCCAGCAGTGAAGCGGCGGGGGTCTACGAGCAGTACTTC
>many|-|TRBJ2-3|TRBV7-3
CASSLTLDRTDTQYF
TGTGCCAGCAGCTTAACCCTGGACCGCACAGATACGCAGTATTTT
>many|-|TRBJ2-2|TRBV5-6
CASTTGNTGELFF
TGTGCCAGCACCACAGGGAACACCGGGGAGCTGTTTTTT
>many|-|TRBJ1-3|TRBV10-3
CATRPRGPNTIYF
TGTGCCACCCGCCCTCGGGGGCCAAACACCATATATTTT
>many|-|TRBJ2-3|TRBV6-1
CASSEAGRPTDTQYF
TGTGCCAGCAGTGAAGCCGGCCGTCCCACAGATACGCAGTATTTT
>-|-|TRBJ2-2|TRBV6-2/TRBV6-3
CASIPTAGELFF
TGTGCCAGTATCCCGACGGCCGGGGAGCTGTTTTTT
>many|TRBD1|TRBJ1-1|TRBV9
CASSRRDRGGTEAFF
TGTGCCAGCAGTCGGAGGGACAGGGGCGGCACTGAAGCTTTCTTT